This T cell receptor beta chain is drawn from a study of cytomegalovirus exposure and HLA in healthy donors. Background on the study: There were around 100 million unique TCR beta sequences, drawn from 200 million or so T cells, in an earlier analysis.

Broader study findings: Follow-up analysis later connected one missense variant in DCLRE1C with trimming of TCR beta V- and J-genes.

Trimming removed 6 bases at V and 2 bases at J, with 16 bases between. The CDR3 loop spans 15 amino acids. Germline values: CDR1 SGHAT, CDR2 FQNNGV. To note about this clone: Its antigen is unknown.

Healthy individuals who donated bone marrow served as the donors. The PCR was carried out with 60 Vbeta primers and 13 Jbeta primers. Assay used: immunoSEQ multiplex PCR; TCRdb lists only in-frame clones, some missing. Among about 190,000 clones, more than 65% were seen once, and the ten largest hold around 4%. The chain links TRBV11-2 to TRBJ1-1, with no clear D. The sequence derives from a man aged 50 to 60 in good health and CMV-seronegative. Specimen: PBMCs. The CDR3 here is CASSFVGRANTEAFF. As DNA, the CDR3 is TGTGCCAGCAGTTTTGTCGGGAGAGCCAACACTGAAGCTTTCTTT. The whole variable domain, remainder taken from reference TRBV11-2 and TRBJ1-1, is EAGVAQSPRYKIIEKRQSVAFWCNPISGHATLYWYQQILGQGPKLLIQFQNNGVVDDSQLPKDRFSAERLKGVDSTLKIQPAKLEDSAVYLCASSFVGRANTEAFFGQGTRLTVV.